This T cell receptor (beta chain) was obtained from a study of cytomegalovirus exposure and HLA in healthy donors (dated by TCRdb to about 2017). Study-wide context: An earlier analysis of roughly 500 of the donors reported 250 to 300 Gb of sequence data and around 120 million unique TCR beta sequences obtained from approximately 180 million T cells. To predict cytomegalovirus infection status, the study combined high-throughput TCR immunosequencing, statistical association of individual TCRs with disease status, and machine learning. All discovery cohort repertoires had been generated on a single sequencing platform. Alongside the repertoire data, information on donor age, sex, ethnicity and CMV serostatus was compiled. Besides the first cohort of 666 subjects, a separate validation cohort made up of over 95 different subjects was used. The study was designed to test whether signatures of past pathogen exposure could be identified by cataloging public T cell receptors. Among over 350 genotyped donors of the cohort, an average of about 240,000 unique TCR beta nucleotide sequences were sequenced per donor, approximately 20% of them non-productive. The number of donors typed differed by locus, with about 620-630 for A, B, C, DRB1 and DQB1, more than 500 for DQA1, about 610 for DPA1, and 400 to 490 for DPB1. About 300 gigabases of sequencing data and around 90 million unique TCR sequences made up an early release that covered some 640 HLA-typed donors. Among the roughly 390 genotyped donors, approximately 82% belonged to the genetic ancestry cluster associated with self-reported Caucasian donors. Several DR-DQ haplotypes were handled as single units for association and clustering because linkage in the cohort was strong. Class I and class II HLA loci were covered by the typing at four-digit resolution. To study patterns of TCR occurrence, a later analysis re-analyzed previously published TCR beta repertoires from around 660 donors and added high-resolution HLA genotyping. The T cell repertoires of 700 or so subjects were profiled by immunosequencing and related to cytomegalovirus serostatus. Genome-wide SNP genotypes for about three fifths of the roughly 670 donors were used in a later genetic analysis, which treated that subset as a discovery cohort. In an earlier analysis of 550 to 700 of the donors, high-throughput TCR beta sequencing was used to judge whether each TCR beta V gene segment behaved as functional or pseudogenic. The later analysis used no new phenotypic data to find candidate immune exposures, relying instead on TCR beta sequences and their occurrence across donors. Broader findings and caveats from the paper: Specific HLA alleles were associated with 15,000 to 20,000 TCR beta sequences at a false discovery rate of 0.05 in a later analysis. Strong co-occurrence of HLA alleles, especially DR and DQ, made assigning TCR associations to individual alleles difficult. Because some donors lacked HLA typing at each locus, the association tests relied only on the typed subset. CMV serostatus was the only immune exposure information available for the cohort. The sequencing pipeline was judged likely to have produced a cluster of highly shared sequence variants as a technical artifact. Only TCR beta chains were sequenced in this cohort, and the absence of alpha or paired-chain data limited detectable features. According to a later analysis, TCR association rates differed among HLA loci, with DRB1 alleles showing the most associated TCRs and HLA-C alleles showing the fewest. In a later genetic analysis, a missense DCLRE1C variant was associated with V-gene and J-gene trimming of TCR beta chains, and the association was replicated in an independent cohort. A later analysis found that most CMV-associated TCR beta chains appeared HLA-restricted, with HLA associations seemingly driven largely by CMV exposure. In the study, around 160 TCR beta chains were listed as associated with cytomegalovirus. According to a later analysis, parvovirus B19, influenza, CMV and Epstein-Barr virus appeared linked to several top co-occurrence clusters. The presence/absence analyses assumed that sequencing depth was roughly uniform across donors, and that assumption may not be true. Compared with the roughly 670-donor mean, donors in an Asian-associated ancestry cluster had fewer N-insertions in productive TCRs, according to a later genetic analysis. Because counts were too low, 15 or so rarely observed V segments, including chromosome 9 orphons, were excluded from the earlier analysis of several hundred of the donors. A later analysis found that HLA-associated TCR beta chains were more clonally expanded and had lower generation probabilities than equally common non-associated chains. Correlated functional status among segregating V segments might reflect linkage disequilibrium, but an unknown experimental factor could not be ruled out. An earlier analysis of around 540 of the donors showed that most TCR beta V segments appeared in productive rearrangements either about 90% or about 30% of the time, which broadly matched IMGT annotations. In vitro tests confirmed that a few of the cytomegalovirus-associated TCR beta chains recognize cytomegalovirus antigens. Across donors, most TCR sequences were observed very rarely, whereas some public TCRs were present in many individuals. The authors suggested that the approach could potentially be extended to other disease states and immunological phenotypes. A further reported finding was that TCR beta sequences accurately predicted the HLA-A and HLA-B alleles for most subjects in the first cohort. Cytomegalovirus status was reported to be diagnosed by the classifier with high specificity and sensitivity in both the original and validation cohorts. Some IMGT-functional V segments, including TRBV6-2 and TRBV6-3, could not be told apart with the 87-base-pair reads, so those segments were excluded.

In regard to this clone: Its recognized antigen is unknown. Base qualities are not at hand, and no much larger clone is one base apart.

Receptor libraries were prepared by the immunoSEQ multiplex PCR assay. For the multiplex PCR, a mixture combining 60 forward primers for TCR Vbeta segments and 13 reverse primers for TCR Jbeta segments was used. The CDR3 region of rearranged TCR beta genes was amplified from genomic DNA with a multiplex PCR assay. The Illumina HiSeq System was used to sequence the amplified TCR beta libraries as 87-base-pair reads. On the study's bioinformatics: A later analysis counted about 76 million unique TCR beta chains across the 550 to 800 repertoires, and around 9.9 million of these chains were shared by at least two donors. A nearest-neighbor algorithm error-corrected the raw reads and collapsed the reads into unique sequences, merging closely related sequences to remove PCR and sequencing errors. V, D and J gene segments were assigned by aligning CDR3 sequences to IMGT reference sequences. For a sequence to be retained, at least a six-nucleotide match to both a V gene segment and a J gene segment was required. A rearrangement was called productive if the CDR3 had no stop codons and remained in frame with V and J, and every other rearrangement was called non-productive. CDR3 was defined according to IMGT convention as the region running from the second conserved V-encoded cysteine to the conserved J-encoded phenylalanine. Sequences without an unambiguous match to a single V gene segment were excluded from the earlier analysis of over 500 of the donors. An earlier analysis of 587 of the donors called V segments functional above 56.7% productive rearrangements and segregating when the between-donor standard deviation exceeded 5%. A statistical classification framework was built to diagnose cytomegalovirus status from the catalog of TCR beta chain sequences. A later analysis assigned V and J genes by comparing TCR nucleotide sequences with IMGT/GENE-DB human TR gene sequences. A later analysis assigned CDR3 sequences and most-parsimonious VDJ recombination scenarios with the TCRdist pipeline. A later analysis defined each TCR beta chain by its CDR3 amino acid sequence plus V-gene family, and excluded reads lacking a unique V-gene family. A later analysis removed 592 highly shared, low-generation-probability nucleotide sequences to deal with suspected cross-contamination and a sequencing artifact. For each public chain, a later analysis derived a clonal expansion index from normalized ranks of inferred template counts within each repertoire. Generation probabilities in a later analysis came from a VDJ recombination model fitted to out-of-frame rearrangements, and those results were checked against IGoR. Hypergeometric tests were used in a later analysis to score TCR-TCR, TCR-HLA and TCR-CMV co-occurrence, with a repertoire-size bias correction applied to the TCR pairs. A later analysis estimated false discovery rates by permuting HLA or CMV assignments 20 times. A later analysis grouped co-occurring TCRs with DBSCAN, adding TCRdist sequence similarity when clustering within HLA-allele-positive subsets. Repertoires with fewer than 30,000 or more than 120,000 public chains were left out of co-occurrence clustering, as were four to six repertoires with anomalous nucleotide sharing. The source is immuneACCESS, and TCRdb retained only in-frame sequences with V and J called. Part of the clones is not carried over; for the studies checked, unresolved V genes explain less than half of this, and the remainder is unexplained. That table gives V, J and clone size, and the DNA gave D and trimming. Present in this sample are approximately 160,000 clones, under 85% of which were seen just once. The top ten hold roughly 1.7% of the sample.

The cohort comprised some 680 healthy bone marrow donors. At the time of sampling, all cohort members were nominally healthy, though unrecorded immune exposures were likely present. The donor was CMV seronegative and was included in the group of under 450 seronegative cohort members. A peripheral blood sample was provided by each donor, and peripheral blood mononuclear cells were used for TCR beta sequencing. Genomic DNA was extracted from the blood cell samples with the Qiagen DNeasy Blood Extraction Kit. Trimming leaves V shorter by 6 bases and J shorter by 5 bases, with the junction holding 9 bases beyond the gene matches. From the cysteine up to the phenylalanine, the CDR3 has a length of 18 residues. Here the CDR3 DNA is all that survives: 54 bases in frame from base 1. Based on the germline V gene (reference sequence), the CDR1 and CDR2 sequences are MNHEY and SMNVEV.

The sequence was collected from a woman under 40 in good health and CMV-seronegative. The sample comprised PBMCs. The sequence links TRBV27 to TRBJ2-2; 16 bases in the junction line up with TRBD2. This receptor carries the CDR3 CASRSPGLAGGRTGELFF. The DNA reads TGTGCCAGCAGATCTCCGGGACTAGCGGGAGGGCGGACCGGGGAGCTGTTTTTT.